This T cell receptor beta chain was captured by sequencing in a study of molecular identifiers for immune sequencing clone quantification. With 1 base clipped from V and 5 bases from J, the junction kept 12 bases outside the gene matches. Germline-derived CDR1 and CDR2 are LNHDA and SQIVND (reference sequence). This CDR3 is built from 18 residues. Using its own MiXCR run on the PCR reads, TCRdb lists one record per CDR3 protein. This table holds about 320,000 distinct CDR3 sequences, about a quarter found once. This chain joins TRBV19 and TRBJ2-7, with 12 nucleotides matching TRBD2. This clonotype originated in a human donor in good health. Some libraries in this study had Jurkat cell RNA spiked in. Sequenced sample: naive CD8+ T cells from blood, with Jurkat cell RNA spiked in. The subset is: FACS-sorted CD8+CD4-CCR7+CD45RA+ naive T cells. CDR3 amino acids: CASSIASGRADRPNEQYF. CDR3 bases: TGTGCCAGTAGTATAGCTAGCGGGAGGGCCGACCGGCCCAACGAGCAGTACTTC.